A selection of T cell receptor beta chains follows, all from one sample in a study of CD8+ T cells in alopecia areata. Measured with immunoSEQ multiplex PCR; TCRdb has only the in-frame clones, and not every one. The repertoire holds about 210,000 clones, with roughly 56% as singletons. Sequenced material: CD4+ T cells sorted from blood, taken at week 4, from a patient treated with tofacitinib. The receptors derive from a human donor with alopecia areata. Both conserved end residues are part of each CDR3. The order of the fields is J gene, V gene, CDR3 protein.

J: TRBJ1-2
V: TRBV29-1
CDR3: CSVDQGEGYTF

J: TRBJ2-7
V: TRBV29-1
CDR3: CSVIYGYEQYF

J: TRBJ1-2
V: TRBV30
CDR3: CASTGPDYGYTF

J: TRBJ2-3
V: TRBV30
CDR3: CAWRLIDTQYF

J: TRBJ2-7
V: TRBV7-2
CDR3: CASSSGLAFSYEQYF

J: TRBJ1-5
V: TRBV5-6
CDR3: CASRNRGDGNQPQHF

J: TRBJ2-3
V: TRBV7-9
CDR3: CASSSTPNTQYF

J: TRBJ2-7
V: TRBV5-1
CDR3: CASSLAGKKSDEQYF

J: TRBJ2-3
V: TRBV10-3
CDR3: CAISVDHTDTQYF

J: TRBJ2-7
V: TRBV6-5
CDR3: CASSSTTGQGPYEQYF

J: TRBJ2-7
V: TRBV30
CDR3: CAWSVHGIPYEQYF

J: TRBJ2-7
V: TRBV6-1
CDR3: CASSERQEGYEQYF

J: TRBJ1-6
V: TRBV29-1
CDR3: CSVAIGAGENSPLHF

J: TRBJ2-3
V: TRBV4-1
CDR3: CASSQDGPGMGSTDTQYF

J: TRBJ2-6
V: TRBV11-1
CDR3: CASSIGPDGANVLTF

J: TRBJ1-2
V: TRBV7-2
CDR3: CASSLTPGDYGYTF

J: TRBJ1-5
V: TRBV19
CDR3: CASSFSGTVLDQPQHF

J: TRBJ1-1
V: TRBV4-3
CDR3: CASSQDRGRGLF

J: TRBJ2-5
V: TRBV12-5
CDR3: CASGSAGAQETQYF

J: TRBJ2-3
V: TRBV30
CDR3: CAWSASSDTQYF